The sequence of this T cell receptor (beta chain) was determined in a study of CD8+ T cells in alopecia areata. Study summary: Treated patients swallowed 5 to 10 mg of oral tofacitinib twice daily. Findings of the study overall: Lesional scalp displayed greater clonality than normal scalp, most notably in alopecia totalis/universalis. Shared TCR sequences were less clear between patients than in mice, possibly partly from HLA diversity.

Sequencing used cDNA as its template, made by extracting RNA and reverse transcribing it. Some clones are missing from TCRdb's copy, which holds only in-frame ones; the method was immunoSEQ multiplex PCR. The sample contains 69,000 or so clones, approximately 61% of which appear only once. Regarding this clone: Its antigen is not identified.

Patients with alopecia areata provided lesional scalp punch biopsies as well as peripheral blood. Sample: CD8+ T cells sorted from blood, taken at week 0. This TCR came from a human donor with alopecia areata.

CDR3 sequence: CASKTGKVAFF. CDR3 DNA sequence: TGTGCCAGTAAAACAGGGAAGGTAGCTTTCTTT. The chain carries TRBV28 and TRBJ1-1; D is perhaps TRBD1 (6 bases). The V and J ends lost 9 bases and 10 bases respectively, with 15 bases between them. Germline CDR1 MDHEN, CDR2 SYDVKM. This CDR3 spans 11 amino acids.